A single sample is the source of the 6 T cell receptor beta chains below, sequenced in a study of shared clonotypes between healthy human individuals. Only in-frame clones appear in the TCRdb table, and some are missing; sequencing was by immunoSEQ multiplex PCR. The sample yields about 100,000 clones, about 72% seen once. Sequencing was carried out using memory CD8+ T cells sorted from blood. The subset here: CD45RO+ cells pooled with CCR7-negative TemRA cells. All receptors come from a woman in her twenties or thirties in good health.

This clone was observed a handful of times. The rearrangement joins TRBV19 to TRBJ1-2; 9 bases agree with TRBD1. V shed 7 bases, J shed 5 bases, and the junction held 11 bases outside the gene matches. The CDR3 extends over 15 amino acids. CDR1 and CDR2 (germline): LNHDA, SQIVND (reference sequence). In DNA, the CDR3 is TGTGCCAGTACAACCATCAGTGACAGGGGGTATGGCTACACCTTC. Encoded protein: CASTTISDRGYGYTF.

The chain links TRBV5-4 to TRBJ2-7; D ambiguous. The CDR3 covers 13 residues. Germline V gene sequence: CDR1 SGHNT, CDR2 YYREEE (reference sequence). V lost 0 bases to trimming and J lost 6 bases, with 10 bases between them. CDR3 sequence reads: CASSLAAATEQYF. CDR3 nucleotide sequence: TGTGCCAGCAGCTTGGCCGCGGCTACCGAGCAGTACTTC.

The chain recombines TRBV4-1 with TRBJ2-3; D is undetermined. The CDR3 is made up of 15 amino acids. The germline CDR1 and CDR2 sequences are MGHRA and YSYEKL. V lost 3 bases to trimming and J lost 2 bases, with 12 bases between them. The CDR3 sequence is CASSQPLAITDTQYF. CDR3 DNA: TGCGCCAGCAGCCAGCCCTTAGCTATCACAGATACGCAGTATTTT.

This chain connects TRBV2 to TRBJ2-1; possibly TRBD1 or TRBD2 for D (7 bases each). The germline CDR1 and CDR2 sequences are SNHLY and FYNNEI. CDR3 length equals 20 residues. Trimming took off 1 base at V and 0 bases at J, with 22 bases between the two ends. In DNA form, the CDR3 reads TGTGCCAGCAGTGAAGGCCCAGGGGGGGGACTATACCACTCCTACAATGAGCAGTTCTTC. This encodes CASSEGPGGGLYHSYNEQFF.

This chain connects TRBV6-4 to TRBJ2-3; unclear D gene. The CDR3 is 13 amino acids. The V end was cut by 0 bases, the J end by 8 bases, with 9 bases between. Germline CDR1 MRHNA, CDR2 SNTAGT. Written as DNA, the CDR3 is TGTGCCAGCAGTGACTCGGGGTCTGGTACGCAGTATTTT. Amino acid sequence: CASSDSGSGTQYF.

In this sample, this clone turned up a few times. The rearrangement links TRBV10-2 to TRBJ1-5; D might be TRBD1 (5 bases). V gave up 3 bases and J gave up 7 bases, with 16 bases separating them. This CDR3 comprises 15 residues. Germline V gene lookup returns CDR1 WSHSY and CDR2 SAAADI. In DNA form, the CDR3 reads TGCGCCAGCAGTGAAGACAGTGGGGTGGAACAGCCCCAGCATTTT. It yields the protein CASSEDSGVEQPQHF.